Each of the 27 T cell receptor beta chains below was sequenced from the same sample in a study of cytomegalovirus exposure and HLA in healthy donors. Vbeta (60) and Jbeta (13) primers were used in the PCR. The assay was immunoSEQ multiplex PCR, and TCRdb's table has in-frame clones only and misses some. This repertoire comprises fewer than 100,000 clones; its ten largest clones make up 0.5% to 0.65%. The material sequenced was PBMCs. Source of these receptors: a man between 45 and 60 years old in good health and CMV-seronegative.

The genes are TRBV9 and TRBJ1-2; D ambiguous. Germline V gene sequence: CDR1 SGDLS, CDR2 YYNGEE. CDR3 size: 15 residues. V was shortened by 0 bases and J by 5 bases, with 14 bases between the two germline ends. CDR3 bases: TGTGCCAGCAGCGTAGCGGGAGATCCTTCGTATGGCTACACCTTC. This translates into CASSVAGDPSYGYTF.

The V call is TRBV5-1, the J call TRBJ2-1, with TRBD1 matching over 9 bases. The J segment lost 4 bases and the V segment lost 1 base, leaving 12 bases of the junction unmatched. Germline-derived CDR1 and CDR2 are SGHRS and YFSETQ. The CDR3 length is 18 residues. The CDR3 DNA follows: TGCGCCAGCAGCTTGTCGACGCCCGGGACAGGGTTATACAATGAGCAGTTCTTC. Its translation: CASSLSTPGTGLYNEQFF.

The genes are TRBV5-1 and TRBJ2-2, with TRBD1 matching 7 bases. The junction had 3 bases not matched to a gene; V was cut back by 4 bases and J by 3 bases. Germline V CDR1 and CDR2: SGHRS, YFSETQ. This CDR3 comprises 14 residues. CDR3 in amino acids: CASSLGQYTGELFF. DNA of the CDR3: TGCGCCAGCAGCCTGGGACAGTACACCGGGGAGCTGTTTTTT.

The chain is built from TRBV18 and TRBJ2-2; the D gene is possibly TRBD1 (6 bases). CDR1 is KGHSH, CDR2 LQKENI, per germline. V was trimmed by 4 bases and J by 6 bases, leaving 15 bases between them. This CDR3 has 15 residues. CDR3 sequence: CASSQTGQPAGELFF. In nucleotides, the CDR3 is TGTGCCAGCTCACAGACAGGTCAGCCAGCCGGGGAGCTGTTTTTT.

The V gene is TRBV2, the J gene TRBJ1-5; D not certain. This CDR3 has 11 amino acids. CDR1 and CDR2 (germline): SNHLY, FYNNEI. In nucleotides, the CDR3 is TGTGGGGCCGGGAACAATCAGCCCCAGCATTTT. It translates to CGAGNNQPQHF.

The V gene is TRBV10-3, the J gene TRBJ1-1, with TRBD1 matching over 7 bases. The CDR3 covers 17 residues. Germline-derived CDR1 and CDR2 are ENHRY and SYGVKD. V dropped 1 base and J dropped 2; count of bases not matched to a gene: 10. CDR3 nucleotides: TGTGCCATCAGTGAGTACCAGGGGGGCCCGACTAACACTGAAGCTTTCTTT. It translates to CAISEYQGGPTNTEAFF.

The V and J genes are TRBV5-1 and TRBJ2-5; D is possibly TRBD1 (6 bases). This CDR3 has 15 amino acids. CDR1 is SGHRS, CDR2 YFSETQ, per germline. Trimming shortened V by 5 bases and J by 4 bases, and 18 bases separated the two germline ends. This chain's CDR3 is CASSGQSSGGETQYF. The CDR3 bases are TGCGCCAGCAGTGGACAGTCTTCCGGTGGAGAGACCCAGTACTTC.

This sequence joins TRBV28 and TRBJ1-2; no clear D gene. V lost 5 bases and J 5 bases, leaving 18 bases between the germline ends. CDR3 length: 15 residues. Per the germline V gene, CDR1 is MDHEN and CDR2 is SYDVKM. CDR3 protein: CASSPDRSGVYGYTF. Here the CDR3 DNA reads TGTGCCAGCAGTCCCGATAGATCCGGGGTTTATGGCTACACCTTC.

The chain links TRBV5-1 to TRBJ2-1; D unclear. CDR1 and CDR2 (germline): SGHRS, YFSETQ. The CDR3 runs to 15 residues. V was pared by 0 bases and J by 2 bases, with 9 bases between. The CDR3, as DNA: TGCGCCAGCAGCTTGGCCGGAGCAGCCTACAATGAGCAGTTCTTC. Its translation is CASSLAGAAYNEQFF.

The J gene is TRBJ2-1, the V gene TRBV5-1; 10 bases fit TRBD1. V lost 2 bases, J lost 2 bases, and 7 bases stayed unmatched. Germline V lookup: CDR1 SGHRS, CDR2 YFSETQ. The CDR3 is made up of 17 amino acids. This CDR3 reads CASSFAKGQGPYNEQFF. CDR3 nucleotide sequence: TGCGCCAGCAGCTTTGCCAAGGGACAGGGGCCCTACAATGAGCAGTTCTTC.

The V call is TRBV5-4, the J call TRBJ1-6; 9 bases align to TRBD1. Germline assignment: CDR1 SGHNT and CDR2 YYREEE (reference sequence). Trimming took 0 bases from V and 8 from J; bases not matched to a gene: 3. The CDR3 has 15 amino acids. Written as DNA, the CDR3 is TGTGCCAGCAGCTTGGGGGACAGGGACGATTCACCCCTCCACTTT. This encodes CASSLGDRDDSPLHF.

The chain links TRBV6-5 to TRBJ1-2; 11 bases are a match to TRBD1. Germline trimming cut 7 bases from V and 0 bases from J; bases unmatched to any gene: 4. In germline, CDR1 is MNHEY, CDR2 SVGAGI. The CDR3 totals 15 residues. CDR3 bases: TGTGCCAGCATGGACAGGGGGCACCCTAACTATGGCTACACCTTC. It yields the protein CASMDRGHPNYGYTF.

This sequence joins TRBV7-9 and TRBJ2-7; 8 bases match TRBD1. This CDR3 contains 18 residues. V trimming: 1 base; J trimming: 2 bases; junction bases outside the gene matches: 13. Germline assignment: CDR1 SEHNR and CDR2 FQNEAQ (reference sequence). The CDR3, as DNA: TGTGCCAGCAGCTTAGGGACAGGGAGGCGTTTGGACGCCTACGAGCAGTACTTC. It translates to CASSLGTGRRLDAYEQYF.

The chain carries TRBV30 and TRBJ1-6, with D maybe TRBD1 (5 bases). The CDR3 consists of 14 residues. V was cut by 8 bases and J by 4 bases, with 15 bases left in between. Looked up from germline, CDR1 is GTSNPN and CDR2 is SVGIG (reference sequence). This chain's CDR3 is CALGQGIYNSPLHF. The CDR3 bases are TGTGCCCTCGGGCAGGGCATTTATAATTCACCCCTCCACTTT.

The rearrangement joins TRBV7-8 to TRBJ2-7, with 10 bases matching TRBD2. The V gene's germline CDR1 is SGHVS and CDR2 FQNEAQ. This CDR3 has 18 residues. V shed 5 bases, J shed 0 bases, and the junction held 13 bases outside the gene matches. CDR3 bases: TGTGCCAGCAGCCAGGGGGTAGCGGGGGGAAGTTTCTCCTACGAGCAGTACTTC. Translation: CASSQGVAGGSFSYEQYF.

Note on this clone: Within the sample, other DNA sequences also encode this same CDR3. The chain carries TRBV27 and TRBJ1-3; D uncertain. Trimming took 4 bases from V and 0 from J, leaving 7 bases between them. CDR3 length equals 14 residues. CDR1 MNHEY and CDR2 SMNVEV come from the germline V gene (reference sequence). The DNA for the CDR3 is TGTGCCAGCAGTTCCTTGAGCTCTGGAAACACCATATATTTT. Translating gives CASSSLSSGNTIYF.

V gene TRBV6-6 combines with J gene TRBJ1-1; the D is unclear. CDR3 length: 13 amino acids. Trimming left V 5 bases short and J 4 bases short, with 11 bases between. Germline V gives CDR1 MNHNY, CDR2 SVGAGI (reference sequence). CDR3 residues: CASSTGEGTEAFF. The CDR3 DNA sequence: TGTGCCAGCAGTACGGGTGAAGGCACTGAAGCTTTCTTT.

The chain carries TRBV27 and TRBJ1-2, with 7 positions matching TRBD1. V lost 6 bases and J lost 2; bases outside the gene matches: 6. The CDR3 is 14 residues long. Looked up from germline, CDR1 is MNHEY and CDR2 is SMNVEV (reference sequence). CDR3 protein: CASSPSTGNYGYTF. CDR3 DNA sequence: TGTGCCAGCAGCCCTTCGACAGGGAACTATGGCTACACCTTC.

The genes are TRBV7-3 and TRBJ2-1, with 8 bases identical to TRBD1. Germline V gives CDR1 SGHTA, CDR2 FQGTGA. The CDR3 loop spans 14 amino acids. Trimming took 2 bases from V and 8 from J; bases not matched to a gene: 5. The CDR3 reads CASSLWSGGDEQFF. The CDR3 nucleotides are TGTGCCAGCAGCTTATGGTCAGGGGGCGATGAGCAGTTCTTC.

The V and J genes are TRBV6-5 and TRBJ2-7, with 10 bases fitting TRBD2. V was pared by 7 bases and J by 0 bases, with 6 bases of the junction left unmatched. This CDR3 has 15 amino acids. Germline CDR1 reads MNHEY; CDR2 reads SVGAGI. The CDR3 protein is CASKLAGEGSYEQYF. CDR3 nucleotide sequence: TGTGCCAGCAAGCTAGCGGGGGAAGGCTCCTACGAGCAGTACTTC.

The chain employs TRBV18 and TRBJ2-1; D is ambiguous. Germline CDR1 reads KGHSH; CDR2 reads LQKENI. V lost 0 bases and J 5 bases, leaving 8 bases between the germline ends. This CDR3 contains 14 residues. CDR3 protein: CASSPPLRDNEQFF. CDR3 DNA sequence: TGTGCCAGCTCACCACCCCTCCGGGACAATGAGCAGTTCTTC.

The rearrangement joins TRBV10-3 to TRBJ1-2; D might be TRBD1 (6 bases). With 3 bases removed from V and 8 bases from J, the gap between germline ends came to 16 bases. CDR3 length equals 14 residues. Germline lookup yields CDR1 ENHRY and CDR2 SYGVKD. CDR3 nucleotides: TGTGCCATCAGTGACTCCAGGGGAGAGGAAGGCTACACCTTC. This gives the protein CAISDSRGEEGYTF.

The chain recombines TRBV10-2 with TRBJ1-6; 12 bases are shared with TRBD1. CDR1 and CDR2 (germline): WSHSY, SAAADI. The CDR3 extends over 17 amino acids. With 8 bases clipped from V and 8 bases from J, the junction kept 13 bases outside the gene matches. The DNA for the CDR3 is TGCGCCAGCGCGGGACAGGGGGCGCAAGTTCCTTATTCACCCCTCCACTTT. This sequence encodes CASAGQGAQVPYSPLHF.

The chain links TRBV6-6 to TRBJ2-7; weak D call: TRBD1 (7 bases). The CDR3 spans 16 residues. CDR1 is MNHNY and CDR2 is SVGAGI in the germline V gene (reference sequence). Trimming took 0 bases from V and 2 from J, leaving 14 bases between them. In DNA, the CDR3 is TGTGCCAGCAGTTACTCGAGTCAGGGGGGCACCTACGAGCAGTACTTC. This gives the protein CASSYSSQGGTYEQYF.

This chain uses TRBV2 with TRBJ2-7; no reliable D call. Germline CDR1 reads SNHLY; CDR2 reads FYNNEI. CDR3 size: 11 residues. V lost 3 bases and J 3 bases, leaving 3 bases between the germline ends. CDR3 in amino acids: CASSDSYEQYF. In nucleotides, the CDR3 is TGTGCCAGCAGTGACAGCTACGAGCAGTACTTC.

The rearrangement links TRBV10-3 to TRBJ2-7; D might be TRBD1 (6 bases). V was trimmed by 4 bases and J by 2 bases, leaving 12 bases between them. Germline CDR1 ENHRY, CDR2 SYGVKD. CDR3 length: 14 amino acids. For the CDR3, the DNA is TGTGCCATCAGTGCCCAGGGGCCAGCCTACGAGCAGTACTTC. As protein: CAISAQGPAYEQYF.

This chain links TRBV10-3 with TRBJ2-1, with 8 bases lining up with TRBD1. V was clipped by 6 bases and J by 5 bases; unmatched bases: 3. CDR3 length equals 13 residues. CDR1 is ENHRY and CDR2 is SYGVKD in the germline V gene. CDR3 bases: TGTGCCATCAGGCCGACAGGGGACAATGAGCAGTTCTTC. Translated: CAIRPTGDNEQFF.